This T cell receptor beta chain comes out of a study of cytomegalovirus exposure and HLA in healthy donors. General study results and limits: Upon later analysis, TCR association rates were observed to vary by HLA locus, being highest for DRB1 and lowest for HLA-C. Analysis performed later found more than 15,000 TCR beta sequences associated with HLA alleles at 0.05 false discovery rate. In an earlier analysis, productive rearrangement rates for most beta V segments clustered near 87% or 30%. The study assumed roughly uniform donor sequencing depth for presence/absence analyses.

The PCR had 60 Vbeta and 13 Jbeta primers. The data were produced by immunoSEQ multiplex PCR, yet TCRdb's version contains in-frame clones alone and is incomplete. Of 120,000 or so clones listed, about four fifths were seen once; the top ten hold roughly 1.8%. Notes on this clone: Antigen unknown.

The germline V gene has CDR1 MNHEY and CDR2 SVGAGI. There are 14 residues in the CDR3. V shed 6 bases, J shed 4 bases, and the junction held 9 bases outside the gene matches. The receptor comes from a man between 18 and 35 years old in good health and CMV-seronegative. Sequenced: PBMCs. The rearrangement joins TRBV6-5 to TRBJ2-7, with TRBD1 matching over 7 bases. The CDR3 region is CASSPIEGAYEQYF. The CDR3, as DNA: TGTGCCAGCAGCCCTATCGAGGGGGCATACGAGCAGTACTTC.